This T cell receptor (beta chain) was documented in a study of T cells after yellow fever vaccination. Looking at the study overall: Preparing low-cell-number fractions relied on SMART-Seq v4 Ultra Low Input. Study observations and caveats: Abundant bulk-population clonotypes could contaminate the FACS-sorted repertoires.

This CDR3 has 13 amino acids. V gave up 3 bases and J gave up 5 bases, with 11 bases separating them. TCRdb re-called the 5' RACE reads with MiXCR, one entry per CDR3 protein. The sample lists hundreds of thousands of distinct CDR3 sequences, around 12% occurring once. There are a few counts of this clonotype. Its antigen is not identified. The material was PBMCs, obtained on the day of the yellow fever booster vaccination. V gene TRBV12-3 or TRBV12-4 combines with J gene TRBJ2-7; D is ambiguous. The source is a man under 40 who received the YFV17D yellow fever vaccine. In DNA, the CDR3 is TGTGCCAGCAGTTTGAGGCGACGGGACGAGCAGTACTTC. It specifies CASSLRRRDEQYF.